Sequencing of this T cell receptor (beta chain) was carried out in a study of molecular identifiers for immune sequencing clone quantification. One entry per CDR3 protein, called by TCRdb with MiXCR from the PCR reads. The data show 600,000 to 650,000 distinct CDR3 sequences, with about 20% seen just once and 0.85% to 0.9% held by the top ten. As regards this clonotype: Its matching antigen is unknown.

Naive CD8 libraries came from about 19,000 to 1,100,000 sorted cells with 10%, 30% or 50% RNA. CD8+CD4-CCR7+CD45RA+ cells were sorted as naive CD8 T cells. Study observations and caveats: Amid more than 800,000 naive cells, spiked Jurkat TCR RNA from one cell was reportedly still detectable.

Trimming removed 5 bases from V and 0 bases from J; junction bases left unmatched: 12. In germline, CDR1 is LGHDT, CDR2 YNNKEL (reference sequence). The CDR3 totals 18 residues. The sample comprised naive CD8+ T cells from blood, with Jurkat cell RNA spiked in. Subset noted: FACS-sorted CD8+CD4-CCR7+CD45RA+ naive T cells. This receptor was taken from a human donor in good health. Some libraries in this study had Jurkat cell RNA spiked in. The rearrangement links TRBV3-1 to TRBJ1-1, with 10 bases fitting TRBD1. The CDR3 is CASSEIPRQGALNTEAFF. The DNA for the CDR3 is TGTGCCAGCAGCGAGATACCCCGACAGGGGGCACTGAACACTGAAGCTTTCTTT.